A single T cell receptor beta chain is shown here with its context. The clone's antigen remains unknown. Base qualities were left out, and no much larger clone turns up one base away. This sample is part of a study of cytomegalovirus exposure and HLA in healthy donors (dated by TCRdb to the late 2010s). Context from the whole study: In an earlier analysis of fewer than 750 of the donors, approximately 260 Gb of sequence data and 100 million or so unique TCR beta sequences from about 179 million T cells were reported. The study used immunosequencing to profile the T cell repertoires of 666 subjects and linked those repertoires to cytomegalovirus serostatus. Donor age, sex, ethnicity and CMV serostatus were collected together with the repertoire data. An earlier analysis of about 620 of the donors applied high-throughput TCR beta sequencing to assess whether each TCR beta V gene segment acted as functional or pseudogenic. Around 320 gigabases of sequencing data and 70 million to 85 million unique TCR sequences were included in an early release covering several hundred HLA-typed donors. On average, roughly 200,000 unique TCR beta nucleotide sequences were sequenced per donor among a few hundred genotyped donors of the cohort, with roughly 19% of those sequences being non-productive. Typing coverage varied by locus: roughly 629-630 donors for A, B, C, DRB1 and DQB1; about 520 for DQA1; more than 600 for DPA1; fewer than 480 for DPB1. Of the roughly 400 genotyped donors, 80% to 90% were placed in the genetic ancestry cluster associated with self-reported Caucasian donors. The study aimed to test whether signatures of past pathogen exposure could be identified by cataloging public T cell receptors. Along with the approximately 700-subject first cohort, a separate validation cohort of over a hundred different subjects was used. The later analysis used no new phenotypic data to find candidate immune exposures, relying instead on TCR beta sequences and their occurrence across donors. A later analysis re-analyzed previously published TCR beta repertoires from about 600 donors and added high-resolution HLA genotyping to study TCR occurrence patterns. HLA typing covered class I and class II loci at four-digit resolution. A later genetic analysis used genome-wide SNP genotypes for about 60% of the roughly 670 donors, treating that subset as a discovery cohort. High-throughput TCR immunosequencing, statistical association of individual TCRs with disease status, and machine learning were combined to predict cytomegalovirus infection status. Every discovery cohort repertoire had been produced on one sequencing platform. Roughly five DR-DQ haplotypes were treated as single units for association and clustering because of strong linkage in the cohort. Results and caveats for the whole study, not just this receptor: A few of the identified cytomegalovirus-associated TCR beta chains were confirmed in vitro to be specific for cytomegalovirus antigens. The presence/absence analyses assumed that sequencing depth was roughly uniform across donors, and that assumption may not be true. A total of around 150 TCR beta chains were listed by the study as associated with cytomegalovirus. Most TCR sequences were observed very rarely across donors, whereas some public TCRs were present in many individuals. According to the authors, the approach could potentially be generalized to other disease states and immunological phenotypes. Assigning TCR associations to individual alleles was difficult when HLA alleles, especially DR and DQ, strongly co-occurred. Because some donors lacked HLA typing at each locus, the association tests relied only on the typed subset. Broadly in line with IMGT annotations, most TCR beta V segments showed up in productive rearrangements about 90% or about 30% of the time in an earlier analysis of a few hundred of the donors. Only TCR beta chains were sequenced in this cohort, and the absence of alpha or paired-chain data limited detectable features. A later analysis associated some 17,000 TCR beta sequences with specific HLA alleles at a false discovery rate of 0.05. In a later analysis, several top co-occurrence clusters were reported to appear linked to parvovirus B19, influenza, CMV and Epstein-Barr virus. A further reported finding was that TCR beta sequences accurately predicted the HLA-A and HLA-B alleles for most subjects in the first cohort. In a later genetic analysis, a missense DCLRE1C variant was associated with V-gene and J-gene trimming of TCR beta chains, and the association was replicated in an independent cohort. A cluster of highly shared sequence variants was judged likely to represent a technical artifact of the sequencing pipeline. The classifier was reported to diagnose cytomegalovirus status with high specificity and sensitivity in both the original cohort and the validation cohort. According to a later genetic analysis, donors in an Asian-associated ancestry cluster had fewer N-insertions in productive TCRs than the roughly 670-donor mean. Because the 87-base-pair reads could not distinguish some IMGT-functional V segments, including TRBV6-2 and TRBV6-3, those segments were excluded. Correlated functional status among segregating V segments might reflect linkage disequilibrium, but an unknown experimental factor could not be ruled out. The earlier analysis of 587 of the donors excluded 15 to 20 rarely observed V segments, including chromosome 9 orphons, because counts were too low. According to a later analysis, TCR association rates differed among HLA loci, with DRB1 alleles showing the most associated TCRs and HLA-C alleles showing the fewest. Compared with equally common non-associated chains, HLA-associated TCR beta chains in a later analysis were more clonally expanded and had lower generation probabilities. According to a later analysis, most CMV-associated TCR beta chains appeared to be HLA-restricted, and the HLA associations seemed to be driven largely by CMV exposure. For the cohort, immune exposure information was limited to CMV serostatus.

The cohort was made up of 500 to 850 healthy bone marrow donors. Cohort members were all nominally healthy when sampled, although unrecorded immune exposures were likely present. The donor was CMV seronegative and was included in the group of a few hundred seronegative cohort members. Each donor provided a peripheral blood sample, and peripheral blood mononuclear cells were used for TCR beta sequencing. The Qiagen DNeasy Blood Extraction Kit was used to extract genomic DNA from the blood cell samples. The V and J ends are trimmed by 7 bases and 5 bases, leaving 20 bases between them. Sequences MNHEY (CDR1) and SVGAGI (CDR2) are obtained from the germline V gene. Including the terminal cysteine and phenylalanine, the CDR3 comprises 15 residues. The kept DNA is CDR3 alone, 45 bases in frame from the first base. The library was obtained by the immunoSEQ multiplex PCR assay. For the multiplex PCR, a mixture combining 60 forward primers for TCR Vbeta segments and 13 reverse primers for TCR Jbeta segments was used. A multiplex PCR assay on genomic DNA amplified the CDR3 region of rearranged TCR beta genes. The amplified TCR beta libraries were sequenced on the Illumina HiSeq System as 87-base-pair reads. As for how the authors treated the data: Across the roughly 670 repertoires, a later analysis counted tens of millions of unique TCR beta chains, 9 million to 14 million of which were shared by at least two donors. Raw reads were error-corrected and collapsed into unique sequences by a nearest-neighbor algorithm in which closely related sequences were merged to remove PCR and sequencing errors. CDR3 sequences were aligned to IMGT reference sequences to assign V, D and J gene segments. For a sequence to be retained, a match of at least six nucleotides to both a V gene segment and a J gene segment was required. Rearrangements were classified as productive when the CDR3 lacked stop codons and remained in frame with V and J, and all other rearrangements were classified as non-productive. CDR3 was defined by IMGT convention, running from the second conserved V-encoded cysteine to the conserved J-encoded phenylalanine. The earlier analysis of 587 of the donors excluded sequences that lacked an unambiguous match to a single V gene segment. An earlier analysis of some 500 of the donors classified V segments as functional when productive rearrangements were above 56.7% and as segregating when the standard deviation between donors was above 5%. A statistical classification framework was developed to diagnose cytomegalovirus status using the catalog of TCR beta chain sequences. In a later analysis, TCR nucleotide sequences were compared against IMGT/GENE-DB human TR gene sequences so that V and J genes could be assigned. A later analysis assigned CDR3 sequences and most-parsimonious VDJ recombination scenarios with the TCRdist pipeline. In a later analysis, every TCR beta chain was defined by the combination of its CDR3 amino acid sequence and its V-gene family, and reads without a unique V-gene family were dropped. In a later analysis, nearly 600 highly shared, low-generation-probability nucleotide sequences were removed to address suspected cross-contamination and a sequencing artifact. In a later analysis, a clonal expansion index was calculated for each public chain from normalized within-repertoire ranks of inferred template counts. A later analysis computed generation probabilities with a VDJ recombination model fitted to out-of-frame rearrangements, and checked the results against IGoR. Hypergeometric tests were used in a later analysis to score TCR-TCR, TCR-HLA and TCR-CMV co-occurrence, with a repertoire-size bias correction applied to the TCR pairs. To estimate false discovery rates, a later analysis permuted the HLA or CMV assignments 20 times. A later analysis grouped co-occurring TCRs with DBSCAN, adding TCRdist sequence similarity when clustering within HLA-allele-positive subsets. For co-occurrence clustering, repertoires with fewer than 30,000 or more than 120,000 public chains were excluded, along with roughly 5 repertoires with anomalous nucleotide sharing. TCRdb took this table from immuneACCESS and kept in-frame rearrangements with V and J called. Such tables lack part of the clones; where checked against another copy, unresolved V genes explain under half of the gap, and the rest is unexplained. V, J and clone size are taken as reported in that table, and D and trimming were inferred from the DNA itself. This sample holds tens of thousands of clones; about 80% were observed only once. The ten largest clones take up over 0.5% of the sample.

This receptor chain uses TRBV6-5 and TRBJ2-5; the D segment could be TRBD2, given 7 matching bases. The sequence derives from a man aged 30 to 45 in good health and CMV-seronegative. Sequenced material: PBMCs. The DNA sequence reads TGTGCCAGCACCTTCAGAAGGGGGGGCACGGAGACCCAGTACTTC. It is translated as CASTFRRGGTETQYF.